Following are 9 T cell receptor beta chains from one sample sequenced in a study of shared clonotypes between healthy human individuals. Assay used: immunoSEQ multiplex PCR; TCRdb lists only in-frame clones, some missing. The table records around 2.1 million clones, about 93% of them present only once. CD45RO-negative CD8 cells positively selected for CCR7 made up the naive population, which excluded terminally differentiated effector memory CD45RA+ cells. The sequenced material came from naive CD8+ T cells from PBMCs. The receptors were gathered from a man between 18 and 29 years old in good health. Some clones in this sample may be carry-over from other donors' samples.

The CDR3 nucleotides are TGTGCCAGCAGCCCAGAAAGGGACCCATCCTACGAGCAGTACTTC. Translation: CASSPERDPSYEQYF. The V call is TRBV9, the J call TRBJ2-7; either TRBD1 or TRBD2 may fit D (5 bases each). This CDR3 is 15 amino acids long. Trimming shortened V by 4 bases and J by 1 base, and 15 bases separated the two germline ends. CDR1 and CDR2 from the germline V gene are SGDLS and YYNGEE.

The chain employs TRBV19 and TRBJ1-5; the D gene is possibly TRBD1 (5 bases). V was shortened by 5 bases and J by 1 base, with 9 bases between the two germline ends. Germline CDR1 is LNHDA and CDR2 is SQIVND (reference sequence). The CDR3 extends over 14 amino acids. Here the CDR3 DNA reads TGTGCCAGTAGTCCTTGGGGGAGCAATCAGCCCCAGCATTTT. Amino acids: CASSPWGSNQPQHF.

The V and J genes are TRBV7-2 and TRBJ2-2, with D possibly matching TRBD1 (6 bases). Trimming shortened V by 1 base and J by 1 base, and 16 bases separated the two germline ends. CDR3 length: 18 residues. CDR1 and CDR2 from the germline V gene are SGHTA and FQGNSA. CDR3 sequence: CASSLGLRTARNTGELFF. Here the CDR3 DNA reads TGTGCCAGCAGCTTAGGATTGCGGACAGCAAGGAACACCGGGGAGCTGTTTTTT.

The CDR3 bases are TGCAGCGTTGCGGGGCACCATAGCGGGAGGCGCTCAGATACGCAGTATTTT. The encoded protein is CSVAGHHSGRRSDTQYF. The chain couples TRBV29-1 to TRBJ2-3, with 10 bases fitting TRBD2. Losses at the gene ends were 4 bases for V and 4 bases for J; bases not matched to a gene: 14. The CDR3 consists of 17 residues. Germline V CDR1 and CDR2: SQVTM, ANQGSEA.

This rearrangement joins TRBV7-9 to TRBJ1-1; 8 bases line up with TRBD1. Germline loops: CDR1 SEHNR, CDR2 FQNEAQ (reference sequence). V lost 5 bases and J lost 1; bases outside the gene matches: 9. The CDR3 sequence is 16 residues long. The CDR3 loop reads CASSPLGGTGNTEAFF. DNA of the CDR3: TGTGCCAGCAGCCCATTGGGTGGGACAGGGAACACTGAAGCTTTCTTT.

The chain recombines TRBV5-6 with TRBJ2-7; TRBD1 agrees at 9 bases. With V trimmed by 3 bases and J by 2 bases, 12 bases remained unmatched. CDR1 and CDR2 from the germline V gene are SGHDT and YYEEEE. CDR3 length: 17 amino acids. The CDR3 DNA reads TGTGCCAGCAGCTCTAAACGGGGACAGGGATTTACCTACGAGCAGTACTTC. It is translated as CASSSKRGQGFTYEQYF.

This clone was counted only a few times. The J gene is TRBJ1-1, the V gene TRBV28, with 8 bases that match TRBD1. This CDR3 region has 12 residues. With V trimmed by 5 bases and J by 10 bases, 6 bases remained unmatched. Germline V gene data show CDR1 as MDHEN and CDR2 as SYDVKM. Written as DNA, the CDR3 is TGTGCCAGCAGTCCGGGACAGGAGGGAGCTTTCTTT. Translation: CASSPGQEGAFF.

The chain has TRBV7-7 and TRBJ2-7; maybe TRBD1 (5 bases). The CDR3 is 15 residues long. Germline CDR1 and CDR2: SSHAT and FNYEAQ (reference sequence). With 5 bases removed from V and 5 bases from J, the gap between germline ends came to 19 bases. In DNA, the CDR3 is TGTGCCAGCAGCCCCGAGCCAGGGATCCCCCACGAGCAGTACTTC. Translation gives CASSPEPGIPHEQYF.

This clone was picked up many times. V usage is TRBV5-4 and J usage is TRBJ1-2; possible D gene TRBD1, 6 bases. The CDR3 consists of 15 residues. V gave up 4 bases and J gave up 4 bases, with 17 bases separating them. Germline loops: CDR1 SGHNT, CDR2 YYREEE (reference sequence). CDR3 bases: TGTGCCAGCAGCGCCCGGGGGCTCGGGGCCTATGGCTACACCTTC. Translating it yields CASSARGLGAYGYTF.